This passage covers 16 T cell receptor beta chains from one sample sequenced in a study of identical twins. Each CDR3 protein is one row after TCRdb ran MiXCR on the 5' RACE reads. The sample holds hundreds of thousands of distinct CDR3 sequences, 8% to 9.5% seen once. Another study also made use of these data, one on yellow fever vaccine responses in identical twins.

The sequencing sample was made of CD8+ T cells sorted from blood. These receptors were taken from a woman aged 18 to 35 in good health.

This clonotype was counted a few times. The chain links TRBV6-2 or TRBV6-3 to TRBJ2-1; maybe TRBD2 (5 bases). The CDR3 extends over 15 amino acids. V lost 1 base, J lost 4 bases, and 11 bases lay in between. Germline loops: CDR1 MNHEY, CDR2 SVGEGT. CDR3 DNA sequence: TGTGCCAGCAGTTACTTTGCGGGTTCTTACAATGAGCAGTTCTTC. Its translation: CASSYFAGSYNEQFF.

This chain uses TRBV20-1 with TRBJ1-1, with D perhaps TRBD1 (5 bases). From germline, CDR1 is DFQATT and CDR2 SNEGSKA (reference sequence). The CDR3 has 13 residues. The V gene lost 1 base and the J gene lost 6 bases, with 12 bases spanning the gap. CDR3 in amino acids: CSARVRGVPEAFF. CDR3 DNA sequence: TGCAGTGCTAGAGTCCGGGGGGTCCCTGAAGCTTTCTTT.

This clonotype was observed at least ten times. This sequence joins TRBV19 and TRBJ2-2, with 7 bases fitting TRBD1. The V segment lost 8 bases and the J segment 6 bases; nucleotides outside the gene matches: 6. Germline lookup yields CDR1 LNHDA and CDR2 SQIVND (reference sequence). CDR3 length: 13 residues. The CDR3 sequence is CASGTQGAGELFF. The DNA for the CDR3 is TGTGCCAGTGGAACCCAGGGGGCCGGGGAGCTGTTTTTT.

The V gene is TRBV4-3, the J gene TRBJ2-1; 7 nucleotides match TRBD2. Germline V gene lookup returns CDR1 LGHNA and CDR2 YSLEER. The CDR3 has 17 residues. The trim removed 0 bases at V and 4 bases at J, leaving 9 bases unmatched. The CDR3 coding sequence is TGCGCCAGCAGCCAAGATCGGGCTAGCGGATTGTACAATGAGCAGTTCTTC. It is translated as CASSQDRASGLYNEQFF.

The sample holds many counts of this clonotype. The CDR3 loop is CAVGTALYEQYF. Here the CDR3 DNA reads TGTGCCGTCGGGACAGCCCTCTACGAGCAGTACTTC. The V and J genes are TRBV7-9 and TRBJ2-7, with 7 bases that match TRBD1. The CDR3 spans 12 residues. The V segment lost 11 bases and the J segment 3 bases; nucleotides outside the gene matches: 7. Germline V gives CDR1 SEHNR, CDR2 FQNEAQ (reference sequence).

The genes are TRBV7-9 and TRBJ2-1; no firm D call. The CDR3 has 15 amino acids. Germline CDR1 SEHNR, CDR2 FQNEAQ (reference sequence). V was cut by 5 bases and J by 3 bases, with 14 bases left in between. The CDR3 here is CASSPESVVYNEQFF. Written as DNA, the CDR3 is TGTGCCAGCAGCCCTGAAAGCGTCGTCTACAATGAGCAGTTCTTC.

The table lists this clonotype with many counts. The chain links TRBV4-1 to TRBJ2-2; TRBD2 is a possible D gene (6 bases). Germline V gives CDR1 MGHRA, CDR2 YSYEKL. CDR3 length: 17 amino acids. The germline V and J ends were trimmed by 2 bases and 5 bases, with 18 bases remaining between them. The CDR3 region is CASSQLAPHLGTGELFF. In DNA, the CDR3 is TGCGCCAGCAGCCAACTAGCGCCCCACCTGGGGACCGGGGAGCTGTTTTTT.

This clonotype was observed at least ten times. The V call is TRBV7-2, the J call TRBJ2-7; 9 bases line up with TRBD2. Germline CDR1 reads SGHTA; CDR2 reads FQGNSA. This CDR3 region has 14 residues. J lost 6 bases, V lost 6 bases, and 9 bases had no gene match. For the CDR3, the DNA is TGTGCCAGCAGACCCGGGACTAGCCGTGGCGAGCAGTACTTC. This sequence encodes CASRPGTSRGEQYF. Based on the CDR3 plus reference TRBV7-2 and TRBJ2-7, the full variable domain is GAGVSQSPSNKVTEKGKDVELRCDPISGHTALYWYRQSLGQGLEFLIYFQGNSAPDKSGLPSDRFSAERTGGSVSTLTIQRTQQEDSAVYLCASRPGTSRGEQYFGPGTRLTVT.

This clonotype was detected a few times. V and J are TRBV7-2 and TRBJ2-3, with 9 bases matching TRBD2. V lost 3 bases and J lost 2; bases outside the gene matches: 6. The CDR3 runs 16 residues. CDR1 is SGHTA and CDR2 is FQGNSA in the germline V gene. CDR3 DNA sequence: TGTGCCAGCAGCTTTAATCTAGCGGGGTCCACAGATACGCAGTATTTT. Protein sequence: CASSFNLAGSTDTQYF.

This clonotype was counted a few times. The chain couples TRBV7-9 to TRBJ2-7; no definite D call. V was shortened by 4 bases and J by 0 bases, with 10 bases between the two germline ends. Looked up from germline, CDR1 is SEHNR and CDR2 is FQNEAQ (reference sequence). The CDR3 is 14 residues long. CDR3 residues: CASSSDASSYEQYF. The CDR3 nucleotides read TGTGCCAGCAGCTCGGACGCCAGCTCCTACGAGCAGTACTTC.

The V and J genes are TRBV6-1 and TRBJ2-1, with TRBD2 matching 14 bases. The junction had 12 bases not matched to a gene; V was cut back by 8 bases and J by 3 bases. The CDR3 is 18 residues long. CDR1 is MNHNS, CDR2 SASEGT, per germline. This CDR3 is CASGPGTSGSVIYNEQFF. CDR3 in DNA: TGTGCCAGCGGTCCCGGGACTAGCGGGAGTGTTATCTACAATGAGCAGTTCTTC.

In the case of this clonotype: One junction end does not reproduce the germline sequence, and a read error may be involved. This chain connects TRBV25-1 to TRBJ2-4; possibly TRBD2 for D (5 bases). Germline V gene data show CDR1 as MGHDK and CDR2 as SYGVNS. The CDR3 contains 17 residues. The CDR3 nucleotides are TGTGCCAGCAGTGAATATCCAGGAGGTTTAGCCCAAAACATTCAGTACTTC. Translated: CASSEYPGGLAQNIQYF.

This clonotype was picked up many times. This chain links TRBV4-3 with TRBJ2-5; D not resolved. The CDR3 length is 14 residues. V lost 0 bases, J lost 5 bases, and 10 bases lay in between. Germline CDR1 LGHNA, CDR2 YSLEER. The DNA of the CDR3 is TGCGCCAGCAGCCAAGATCCAGGTGGGGAGACCCAGTACTTC. It yields the protein CASSQDPGGETQYF.

Only a few counts were recorded for this clonotype. The genes are TRBV28 and TRBJ2-5; D not certain. The ends were cut back, 3 bases at V and 1 base at J, with 9 bases in the middle. Germline loops: CDR1 MDHEN, CDR2 SYDVKM. This CDR3 contains 14 residues. DNA of the CDR3: TGTGCCAGCAGTTTTCTCGAGGTCCAAGAGACCCAGTACTTC. Translating it yields CASSFLEVQETQYF.

Ten or more counts support this clonotype. The rearrangement joins TRBV7-9 to TRBJ2-5; the match to TRBD1 covers 8 bases. After removal of 5 bases from V and 2 bases from J, the junction contained 10 bases not matched to a gene. Germline V gene lookup returns CDR1 SEHNR and CDR2 FQNEAQ (reference sequence). This CDR3 comprises 16 residues. The CDR3 region is CASSPSLYRGQETQYF. The CDR3 DNA is TGTGCCAGCAGCCCCTCTCTCTACAGGGGGCAAGAGACCCAGTACTTC.

The table lists this clonotype with many counts. The chain links TRBV7-9 to TRBJ2-3; D remains ambiguous. Germline V lookup: CDR1 SEHNR, CDR2 FQNEAQ (reference sequence). Trimming cost V 7 bases and J 3 bases, with 17 bases left between them. This CDR3 has 15 residues. CDR3 in amino acids: CASTDSFKETDTQYF. CDR3 nucleotides: TGTGCCAGCACAGACTCCTTCAAAGAGACAGATACGCAGTATTTT.